Listed below are T cell receptor beta chains from one sample, sequenced in a study of blood T cell repertoires in COVID-19. Sequenced by immunoSEQ multiplex PCR; TCRdb stores in-frame clones only, minus some. The sample holds under 350,000 clones, around 88% seen once. Sequenced material: peripheral blood. All receptors derive from a man aged 35-49 years with acute or convalescent COVID-19. The CDR3 runs from the conserved cysteine through the conserved F or W. The D gene is left open where the match is weak. The size of a clone is reported for some rows only, either as once, few or many, or as a class for expanded clones.

J gene	V gene	D gene	clone size	CDR3 protein	CDR3 DNA
TRBJ2-7	TRBV24-1	NA	NA	CATSDVSYEQYF	TGTGCCACCAGTGACGTGTCCTACGAGCAGTACTTC
TRBJ1-1	TRBV11-2	NA	NA	CASSSDRNTEAFF	TGTGCCAGCAGCTCCGACAGGAACACTGAAGCTTTCTTT
TRBJ1-3	TRBV5-1	TRBD1	NA	CASSEGTGVSGNTIYF	TGCGCCAGCAGCGAAGGGACAGGGGTATCTGGAAACACCATATATTTT
TRBJ1-2	TRBV6-5	NA	once	CASSSLGRGGYTF	TGTGCCAGCAGCTCCCTTGGGAGGGGAGGCTACACCTTC
TRBJ2-3	TRBV7-8	TRBD1	NA	CASSLVPGQLISDTQYF	TGTGCCAGCAGCTTAGTGCCGGGACAGCTAATATCAGATACGCAGTATTTT
TRBJ2-1	TRBV4-1	NA	NA	CASSQKFPGGGPNEQFF	TGCGCCAGCAGCCAGAAATTCCCTGGGGGGGGCCCCAATGAGCAGTTCTTC
TRBJ1-1	TRBV10-2	NA	NA	CASSGGGYTEAFF	TGCGCCAGCAGTGGGGGGGGATACACTGAAGCTTTCTTT
TRBJ2-2	TRBV11-2	NA	NA	CASSRPRGATGELFF	TGTGCCAGCAGCCGTCCCCGCGGGGCCACCGGGGAGCTGTTTTTT
TRBJ1-2	TRBV12-5	NA	NA	CASGSPGAGDGYTF	TGTGCTAGTGGTTCCCCCGGGGCAGGGGATGGCTACACCTTC
TRBJ1-2	TRBV18	NA	NA	CASSPSVNYGYTF	TGTGCCAGCTCACCGTCGGTGAACTATGGCTACACCTTC
TRBJ2-1	TRBV27	TRBD1	NA	CASRTRQGHEQFF	TGTGCCAGCAGGACCAGACAGGGTCATGAGCAGTTCTTC
TRBJ2-3	TRBV29-1	NA	NA	CSVEDPGYWGYF	TGCAGCGTTGAAGATCCGGGGTATTGGGGGTATTTT
TRBJ2-7	TRBV7-8	NA	once	CASSSTPGREQYF	TGTGCCAGCAGCTCCACCCCAGGGAGGGAGCAGTACTTC
TRBJ1-2	TRBV11-2	NA	NA	CASSLDRFTGRGYTF	TGTGCCAGCAGCTTAGATCGATTTACAGGTCGAGGCTACACCTTC
TRBJ2-2	TRBV5-4	TRBD2	NA	CASSLGASGGNTGELFF	TGTGCCAGCAGCTTGGGGGCTAGCGGGGGAAACACCGGGGAGCTGTTTTTT
TRBJ2-7	TRBV4-1	NA	NA	CASGPGEMLTGQYF	TGCGCCAGCGGCCCAGGTGAGATGCTAACAGGGCAGTACTTC
TRBJ1-2	TRBV12-5	NA	NA	CASGLADRNYGYTF	TGTGCTAGTGGTTTGGCGGACAGAAACTATGGCTACACCTTC
TRBJ2-2	TRBV6-5	TRBD1	NA	CASSYARTGPGELFF	TGTGCCAGCAGTTACGCCCGGACAGGGCCCGGGGAGCTGTTTTTT
TRBJ2-4	TRBV14	TRBD2	NA	CASSKGASGSLAKNIQYF	TGTGCCAGCAGTAAAGGGGCTAGCGGGTCCCTAGCCAAAAACATTCAGTACTTC
TRBJ1-4	TRBV6-5	NA	NA	CATGPQGSNEKLFF	TGTGCCACCGGCCCTCAGGGCAGTAACGAAAAACTGTTTTTT
TRBJ1-2	TRBV12-3/TRBV12-4	TRBD1	NA	CASSDDRVYGYTF	TGTGCCAGCAGTGATGACAGGGTGTATGGCTACACCTTC
TRBJ1-1	TRBV7-2	NA	once	CASSLNLDTEAFF	TGTGCCAGCAGCCTAAACTTAGACACTGAAGCTTTCTTT
TRBJ2-3	TRBV5-4	TRBD1	NA	CASSWGSAGGGDTQYF	TGTGCCAGCAGCTGGGGCTCGGCAGGGGGCGGCGATACGCAGTATTTT
TRBJ2-1	TRBV2	TRBD2	NA	CASSSGGGALNEQFF	TGTGCCAGCAGTAGTGGCGGGGGGGCCTTGAATGAGCAGTTCTTC
TRBJ1-1	TRBV5-6	NA	few	CASSFLRRNTEAFF	TGTGCCAGCAGCTTTTTACGGAGGAACACTGAAGCTTTCTTT
TRBJ2-3	TRBV11-3	NA	NA	CASSSRGTFGTDTQYF	TGTGCCAGCAGCTCGCGAGGGACTTTTGGCACAGATACGCAGTATTTT
TRBJ1-2	TRBV5-1	TRBD1	NA	CASSILGQGDGYTF	TGCGCCAGCAGCATACTGGGACAGGGTGACGGCTACACCTTC